The 19 T cell receptor beta chains below were found in one sample sequenced in a study of cytomegalovirus exposure and HLA in healthy donors. Amplification used 60 Vbeta primers and 13 Jbeta primers. Sequencing used immunoSEQ multiplex PCR; TCRdb keeps in-frame clones, though not all of them. Here the sample spans about 190,000 clones, around 75% being singletons. The sample consisted of PBMCs. The origin of the receptors is a woman aged 25 to 39 in good health and CMV-seropositive.

The V gene is TRBV20-1, the J gene TRBJ2-1; no clear D gene. V lost 6 bases, J lost 4 bases, and 7 bases lay in between. The CDR3 extends over 11 amino acids. Germline V gives CDR1 DFQATT, CDR2 SNEGSKA (reference sequence). Written as DNA, the CDR3 is TGCAGTGCGCCTAGTTACAATGAGCAGTTCTTC. This encodes CSAPSYNEQFF.

This clone has just one count. V is TRBV28 and J is TRBJ1-5, with 8 bases identical to TRBD1. This CDR3 spans 14 amino acids. Germline V gene data show CDR1 as MDHEN and CDR2 as SYDVKM. The J segment lost 7 bases and the V segment lost 4 bases, leaving 6 bases of the junction unmatched. CDR3 coding DNA: TGTGCCAGCAGTTCGGACAGGGTAAGGCAGCCCCAGCATTTT. This sequence encodes CASSSDRVRQPQHF.

The rearrangement joins TRBV7-6 to TRBJ2-4; 9 positions match TRBD2. The germline gives CDR1 SGHVS, CDR2 FNYEAQ. This CDR3 is 16 amino acids long. The V segment lost 5 bases and the J segment 0 bases; nucleotides outside the gene matches: 5. The CDR3 nucleotides read TGTGCCAGCAGCCCTTTAGCGGGAGCAGCCAAAAACATTCAGTACTTC. The encoded protein is CASSPLAGAAKNIQYF.

The chain uses TRBV28 and TRBJ2-7; D is perhaps TRBD2 (5 bases). V was pared by 3 bases and J by 0 bases, with 9 bases between. This CDR3 is built from 14 residues. The V gene's germline CDR1 is MDHEN and CDR2 SYDVKM. In nucleotides, the CDR3 is TGTGCCAGCAGTTTTTCGCGGGTCTCCTACGAGCAGTACTTC. Protein product: CASSFSRVSYEQYF.

V usage is TRBV20-1 and J usage is TRBJ2-5, with a possible D match to TRBD1 (5 bases). The V end lost 5 bases, the J end lost 7 bases, and 8 bases lay between the germline ends. The CDR3 extends over 10 amino acids. Germline CDR1 is DFQATT and CDR2 is SNEGSKA (reference sequence). CDR3 nucleotide sequence: TGCAGTGCTCCGCAGGGGACCCAGTACTTC. Protein product: CSAPQGTQYF.

This sequence joins TRBV4-1 and TRBJ2-5, with no clear D. Germline-derived CDR1 and CDR2 are MGHRA and YSYEKL. Trimming stripped 4 bases from V and 4 bases from J, with 16 bases between. This CDR3 region has 15 residues. Written as DNA, the CDR3 is TGCGCCAGCAGCCCGACCGACTTGGAAGTAGAGACCCAGTACTTC. Translation gives CASSPTDLEVETQYF.

The J gene is TRBJ1-2, the V gene TRBV29-1; 7 bases match TRBD1. V dropped 1 base and J dropped 0; count of bases not matched to a gene: 11. This CDR3 contains 17 residues. From germline, CDR1 is SQVTM and CDR2 ANQGSEA. CDR3 sequence: CSVEGGDRVRANYGYTF. The DNA for the CDR3 is TGCAGCGTTGAAGGGGGCGACAGGGTCCGGGCTAACTATGGCTACACCTTC.

This sequence joins TRBV5-6 and TRBJ2-5; the match to TRBD2 covers 8 bases. In germline, CDR1 is SGHDT, CDR2 YYEEEE. There are 14 residues in the CDR3. Germline trimming cut 1 base from V and 4 bases from J; bases unmatched to any gene: 3. CDR3 protein: CASSLRLAGETQYF. CDR3 nucleotide sequence: TGTGCCAGCAGCTTGAGGCTAGCGGGAGAGACCCAGTACTTC.

This chain connects TRBV4-1 to TRBJ2-1; D not resolved. Trimming removed 4 bases from V and 7 bases from J, with 11 bases in between. The CDR3 runs 13 residues. Germline V gene sequence: CDR1 MGHRA, CDR2 YSYEKL. Here the CDR3 reads CASSRSRSNEQFF. The CDR3 region has the DNA TGCGCCAGCAGCCGGAGCCGGTCGAATGAGCAGTTCTTC.

This chain joins TRBV7-9 and TRBJ1-2; 9 bases agree with TRBD1. After removal of 8 bases from V and 8 bases from J, the junction contained 9 bases not matched to a gene. The CDR3 is 13 amino acids. The germline V gene has CDR1 SEHNR and CDR2 FQNEAQ (reference sequence). The CDR3 is CASRPTGGEGYTF. The CDR3 DNA sequence: TGTGCCAGCCGCCCGACAGGGGGAGAGGGCTACACCTTC.

This rearrangement joins TRBV28 to TRBJ2-4; D might be TRBD1 (6 bases). V gave up 11 bases and J gave up 1 base, with 15 bases separating them. Germline CDR1 and CDR2: MDHEN and SYDVKM. CDR3 length: 14 residues. The CDR3 protein is CAGQRLGAKNIQYF. The DNA of the CDR3 is TGTGCCGGACAGAGATTAGGGGCCAAAAACATTCAGTACTTC.

The genes are TRBV5-5 and TRBJ2-4; D remains ambiguous. This CDR3 contains 14 residues. The germline V gene encodes CDR1 SGHKS and CDR2 YYEKEE (reference sequence). The V and J ends lost 5 bases and 1 base respectively, with 10 bases between them. The CDR3 DNA follows: TGTGCCAGCAGGCCACAGCCGGCCAAAAACATTCAGTACTTC. It is translated as CASRPQPAKNIQYF.

The chain carries TRBV7-2 and TRBJ2-5; 7 positions agree with TRBD2. CDR3 length equals 13 residues. J was trimmed by 4 bases and V by 8 bases; bases with no gene match: 7. Germline CDR1 SGHTA, CDR2 FQGNSA. The CDR3 here is CASCGRAGETQYF. The CDR3 bases are TGTGCCAGCTGTGGGAGGGCCGGAGAGACCCAGTACTTC.

The V call is TRBV27, the J call TRBJ1-1, with TRBD1 as a possible D gene (6 bases). The V and J ends lost 4 bases and 4 bases respectively, with 10 bases between them. The CDR3 runs to 13 residues. Per the germline V gene, CDR1 is MNHEY and CDR2 is SMNVEV (reference sequence). This CDR3 is CASSSGQLTEAFF. CDR3 in DNA: TGTGCCAGCAGTTCCGGACAGCTCACTGAAGCTTTCTTT.

The sample holds one count of this clone. The chain has TRBV19 and TRBJ2-7; the D is unclear. V shed 3 bases and J shed 5 bases, with 5 bases lying between them. In germline, CDR1 is LNHDA, CDR2 SQIVND (reference sequence). The CDR3 spans 11 residues. The CDR3 sequence is CASSIFDEQYF. The CDR3 nucleotides are TGTGCCAGTAGTATCTTCGACGAGCAGTACTTC.

V gene TRBV27 combines with J gene TRBJ1-6, with D possibly being TRBD1 (6 bases). Germline assignment: CDR1 MNHEY and CDR2 SMNVEV (reference sequence). The V and J ends lost 6 bases and 9 bases respectively, with 18 bases between them. This CDR3 comprises 15 residues. The DNA for the CDR3 is TGTGCCAGCAGGGGGGACATATACACGCGTTCACCCCTCCACTTT. Residues: CASRGDIYTRSPLHF.

Details on this clone: A junction boundary mismatches the germline segment, possibly from a read error. This chain uses TRBV7-8 with TRBJ1-5, with D unclear. Looked up from germline, CDR1 is SGHVS and CDR2 is FQNEAQ. The CDR3 spans 12 residues. CDR3 nucleotides: TGTACCAGCAGCTTAGCTCAGTGGCCCCAGCATTTT. As protein: CTSSLAQWPQHF.

The CDR3 reads CASSEAEGSGNTIYF. DNA of the CDR3: TGTGCCAGCAGTGAAGCGGAGGGCTCTGGAAACACCATATATTTT. The V call is TRBV6-1, the J call TRBJ1-3; the D is unclear. The CDR3 is 15 residues long. Germline V CDR1 and CDR2: MNHNS, SASEGT. Trimming stripped 0 bases from V and 0 bases from J, with 6 bases between.

This clone was seen more than once but under ten times. This sequence joins TRBV4-1 and TRBJ1-1; the match to TRBD1 covers 7 bases. With 5 bases clipped from V and 1 base from J, the junction kept 7 bases outside the gene matches. The CDR3 totals 15 residues. Germline-derived CDR1 and CDR2 are MGHRA and YSYEKL. The chain's CDR3 is CASSLAGGSNTEAFF. The CDR3 DNA reads as TGCGCCAGCAGCTTAGCAGGGGGATCGAACACTGAAGCTTTCTTT.